One and the same sample provided the 3 T cell receptor beta chains below, sequenced in a study of T cells in narcolepsy. Assay used: immunoSEQ multiplex PCR; TCRdb lists only in-frame clones, some missing. The sample holds 25,000 to 35,000 clones, less than 85% seen once. Sequenced input: memory (CD45RA-) CD4+ T cells from blood. These receptors originate from a human donor in good health.

This clone was seen once. The chain recombines TRBV11-2 with TRBJ1-1; D remains unclear. The V end was cut by 1 base, the J end by 3 bases, with 3 bases between. Germline values: CDR1 SGHAT, CDR2 FQNNGV. The CDR3 consists of 12 residues. CDR3 bases: TGTGCCAGCAGCTTAGGGGACACTGAAGCTTTCTTT. It specifies CASSLGDTEAFF.

V and J are TRBV6-5 and TRBJ2-5; possibly TRBD1 for D (6 bases). CDR3 length: 15 amino acids. Trimming pared 4 bases from V and 1 base from J, leaving 13 bases between. The germline gives CDR1 MNHEY, CDR2 SVGAGI. CDR3 in DNA: TGTGCCAGCAGTTTGATGGGGGCCCTCCAAGAGACCCAGTACTTC. The encoded protein is CASSLMGALQETQYF.

In DNA, the CDR3 is TGTGCCAGCGAAAGGAGGGGGGGCATTCAGTACTTC. The encoded protein is CASERRGGIQYF. This chain connects TRBV18 to TRBJ2-4; the D gene is possibly TRBD2 (7 bases). Looked up from germline, CDR1 is KGHSH and CDR2 is LQKENI. Trimming stripped 8 bases from V and 9 bases from J, with 14 bases between. This CDR3 has 12 residues.